The clone carrying this TCR beta chain has just one count. Antigen: not known. Different DNA sequences within this sample yield the same CDR3. These data come from a study of shared clonotypes between healthy human individuals. Whole-study results and caveats: As a rule, naive subsets had a larger estimated richness than memory subsets.

The germline V gene encodes CDR1 MDHEN and CDR2 SYDVKM. V lost 4 bases, J lost 1 base, and 13 bases lay in between. The CDR3 length is 16 residues. Genomic DNA per cell subset filled all wells of several immunoSEQ plates. The method was immunoSEQ multiplex PCR; TCRdb's version includes in-frame clones alone and lacks a portion of them. This sample carries about 1.5 million clones, around 95% of them seen once, and the ten largest clones take more than 0.9%. The sample consisted of naive CD4+ T cells sorted from blood. The sample's subset: CD45RA+ positively selected. The source of this sequence is a young man in good health. The V and J genes are TRBV28 and TRBJ2-2, with D tentatively TRBD1 (6 bases). CDR3 nucleotides: TGTGCCAGCAGTTCCCCAACAGGGTTGAACACCGGGGAGCTGTTTTTT. Its translation: CASSSPTGLNTGELFF.